This T cell receptor beta chain derives from a study of CD8 T cells in ankylosing spondylitis. Each CDR3 protein gets one entry after TCRdb re-called the 5' RACE reads with MiXCR. In the table there are hundreds of thousands of distinct CDR3 sequences, 9.5% to 15% of which are singletons. Overall study results and limits: In reactive arthritis synovial fluid and blood, some motif variants had been reported before. As reported, disease-linked clones showed significant enrichment in matched ankylosing spondylitis synovial fluid. For ankylosing spondylitis blood, a TCR beta motif of under 10 highly homologous variants appeared characteristic.

Germline CDR1 SGHRS, CDR2 YFSETQ. The junction had 10 bases not matched to a gene; V was cut back by 4 bases and J by 5 bases. The CDR3 loop spans 16 amino acids. Comment on this clonotype: What it binds is unknown.

This TCR was sampled from a male donor with ankylosing spondylitis. The sample was blood, either unsorted or a sorted T cell fraction (not recorded which). The V and J genes are TRBV5-1 and TRBJ1-2, with 11 bases identical to TRBD1. CDR3 loop: CASSTEGTGGSYGYTF. For the CDR3, the DNA is TGCGCCAGCAGCACGGAGGGGACAGGGGGAAGTTATGGCTACACCTTC.